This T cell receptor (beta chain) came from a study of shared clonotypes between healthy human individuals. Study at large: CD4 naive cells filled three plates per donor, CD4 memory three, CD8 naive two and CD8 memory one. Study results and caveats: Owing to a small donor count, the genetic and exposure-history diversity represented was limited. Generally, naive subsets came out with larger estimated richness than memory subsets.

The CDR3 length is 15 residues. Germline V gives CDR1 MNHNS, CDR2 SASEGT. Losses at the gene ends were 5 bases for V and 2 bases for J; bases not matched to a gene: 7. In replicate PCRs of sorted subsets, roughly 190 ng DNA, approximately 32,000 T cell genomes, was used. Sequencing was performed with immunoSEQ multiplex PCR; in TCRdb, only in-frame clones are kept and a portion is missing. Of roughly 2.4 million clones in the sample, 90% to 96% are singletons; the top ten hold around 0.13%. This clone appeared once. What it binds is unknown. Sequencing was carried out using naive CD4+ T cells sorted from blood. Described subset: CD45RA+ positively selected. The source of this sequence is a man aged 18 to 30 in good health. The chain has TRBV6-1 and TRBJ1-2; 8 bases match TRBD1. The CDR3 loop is CASSPHRDRNYGYTF. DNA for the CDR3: TGTGCCAGCAGTCCACACCGGGACAGGAACTATGGCTACACCTTC.